The source of this T cell receptor beta chain is a study of T-cell memory formation after mild COVID-19. The wider study: Most TCR clusters belonged to a single donor.

Regarding the study as a whole: Clones shrinking from day 15 to 85 showed even CD4/CD8 mixes; later expanders tilted CD4+. SARS-CoV-2 specificity of second-wave clones peaking day 37 was unconfirmed.

In its sample, this clonotype was seen many times. Its target is unknown. MiXCR was run by TCRdb on the 5' RACE reads, yielding one entry per CDR3 protein. The table shows some 310,000 distinct CDR3 sequences, with roughly 19% occurring only once. This CDR3 has 16 residues. Unmatched junction bases numbered 15, after V lost 5 bases and J lost 9 bases. Looked up from germline, CDR1 is SGHVS and CDR2 is FNYEAQ. This clonotype was sampled from a man between 18 and 29 years old who had mild COVID-19 (a few samples of this study predate the infection). Cell type and time point are not known. The chain links TRBV7-6 to TRBJ2-2; 7 nucleotides align to TRBD2. The sample was PBMCs or a T cell subset sorted from them (not recorded which). This chain's CDR3 is CASSHSGTPDGRELFF. In DNA, the CDR3 is TGTGCCAGCAGCCACAGCGGGACCCCCGACGGCCGGGAGCTGTTTTTT.